A single sample is the source of the 21 T cell receptor beta chains below, sequenced in a study of T-cell reconstitution after alpha-beta-depleted transplantation in children. For TCRbeta, the library was prepared with unique molecular identifiers. TCRdb itself ran the PCR reads through MiXCR, one entry per CDR3 protein. The sample lists about 340,000 distinct CDR3 sequences, roughly 15% occurring once. Sample: PBMCs, mostly from graft donor cells, taken 360 days after TCRalphabeta/CD19-depleted stem cell transplant. These receptor sequences come from a male patient between 2 and 10 years old who had a stem cell transplant for acute lymphoblastic leukemia, so the T cells may come from the graft donor.

This chain links TRBV28 with TRBJ2-1; tentative D call: TRBD1 (6 bases). Germline V gene lookup returns CDR1 MDHEN and CDR2 SYDVKM. V gave up 8 bases and J gave up 10 bases, with 18 bases separating them. This CDR3 has 13 amino acids. CDR3 sequence: CASQNTGYGEQFF. The CDR3 coding sequence is TGTGCCAGCCAAAATACAGGGTACGGGGAGCAGTTCTTC.

This clonotype was counted only a few times. The chain couples TRBV7-2 to TRBJ2-2, with a possible D match to TRBD1 (5 bases). The germline CDR1 and CDR2 sequences are SGHTA and FQGNSA. The V end lost 6 bases, the J end lost 2 bases, and 13 bases lay between the germline ends. This CDR3 has 15 amino acids. In DNA form, the CDR3 reads TGTGCCAGCAGTCCAGACAGATTTAACACCGGGGAGCTGTTTTTT. The encoded protein is CASSPDRFNTGELFF.

The chain has TRBV30 and TRBJ2-3, with D unclear. Germline V gene data show CDR1 as GTSNPN and CDR2 as SVGIG (reference sequence). Trimming cost V 3 bases and J 1 base, with 11 bases left between them. The CDR3 extends over 14 amino acids. The CDR3 DNA reads as TGTGCCTGGAGGGGTGACCTTGGCACAGATACGCAGTATTTT. Translating gives CAWRGDLGTDTQYF. The complete variable domain, with remaining parts taken from reference TRBV30 and TRBJ2-3, reads SQTIHQWPATLVQPVGSPLSLECTVEGTSNPNLYWYRQAAGRGLQLLFYSVGIGQISSEVPQNLSASRPQDRQFILSSKKLLLSDSGFYLCAWRGDLGTDTQYFGPGTRLTVL.

The chain links TRBV4-2 to TRBJ2-5; weak D call: TRBD1 (5 bases). In germline, CDR1 is LGHNA, CDR2 YNFKEQ. Trimming stripped 1 base from V and 2 bases from J, with 14 bases between. This CDR3 is 16 amino acids long. This CDR3 is CASSQAVGRGQETQYF. CDR3 coding DNA: TGTGCCAGCAGCCAAGCCGTGGGTAGGGGACAAGAGACCCAGTACTTC.

V gene TRBV20-1 combines with J gene TRBJ1-5; D is ambiguous. The CDR3 runs 13 residues. With 4 bases removed from V and 7 bases from J, the gap between germline ends came to 14 bases. From germline, CDR1 is DFQATT and CDR2 SNEGSKA (reference sequence). CDR3 in amino acids: CSATGDQFQPQHF. CDR3 nucleotides: TGCAGTGCTACCGGGGATCAATTCCAGCCCCAGCATTTT.

The chain is built from TRBV28 and TRBJ2-7, with D perhaps given as TRBD1 or TRBD2 (5 bases each). Germline CDR1 MDHEN, CDR2 SYDVKM. Deletions cut 5 bases from V and 2 bases from J, with 16 bases between. The CDR3 totals 15 residues. The CDR3 nucleotides are TGTGCCAGCAGTCCCAGGGCAGGGCGGGCCTACGAGCAGTACTTC. This codes for CASSPRAGRAYEQYF.

As concerns this clonotype: Since the CDR3 does not end with the conserved phenylalanine or tryptophan, this likely comes from a read error. The chain couples TRBV3-1 to TRBJ2-7; D may match TRBD1 or TRBD2 (5 bases each). Germline V lookup: CDR1 LGHDT, CDR2 YNNKEL (reference sequence). Trimming removed 0 bases from V and 3 bases from J, with 12 bases in between. The CDR3 is made up of 15 amino acids. The DNA for the CDR3 is TGTGCCAGCAGCCAAGAGGGGGTCAGAGTCTACGAGCAGTACTAC. It yields the protein CASSQEGVRVYEQYY.

The chain links TRBV11-1 to TRBJ2-1; D call uncertain. The germline V and J ends were trimmed by 2 bases and 10 bases, with 9 bases remaining between them. The CDR3 runs 12 residues. Germline values: CDR1 SGHAT, CDR2 FQDESV (reference sequence). CDR3 coding DNA: TGTGCCAGCAGCTTACCGACGTACGAGCAGTTCTTC. Amino acid sequence: CASSLPTYEQFF.

This clonotype was seen a handful of times. V gene TRBV28 combines with J gene TRBJ1-4; perhaps TRBD1 as D (5 bases). Trimming pared 7 bases from V and 4 bases from J, leaving 16 bases between. The CDR3 covers 15 residues. The germline V gene encodes CDR1 MDHEN and CDR2 SYDVKM. The DNA of the CDR3 is TGTGCCAGCAATTATCCCGGGACTAGTAATGAAAAACTGTTTTTT. It is translated as CASNYPGTSNEKLFF.

This clonotype was observed many times. The genes are TRBV4-3 and TRBJ2-3, with no clear D. The V gene's germline CDR1 is LGHNA and CDR2 YSLEER. This CDR3 comprises 15 residues. V was clipped by 1 base and J by 0 bases, with 8 bases between them. The CDR3, as DNA: TGCGCCAGCAGCCAAGGGTACACTAGCACAGATACGCAGTATTTT. Protein product: CASSQGYTSTDTQYF.

CDR3: CASRPGLALDEQFF. The CDR3 nucleotides are TGTGCCAGCAGACCGGGACTAGCGCTGGATGAGCAGTTCTTC. The chain combines TRBV12-3 or TRBV12-4 with TRBJ2-1, with 10 bases lining up with TRBD2. Trimming at V came to 6 bases and at J to 8 bases, leaving 7 bases not matched to a gene. The CDR3 runs 14 residues.

The rearrangement joins TRBV4-3 to TRBJ2-1; unclear D gene. The V gene lost 4 bases and the J gene lost 5 bases, with 18 bases spanning the gap. Germline V gene lookup returns CDR1 LGHNA and CDR2 YSLEER. The length of the CDR3 is 16 residues. CDR3: CASSRYGGPDNNEQFF. In nucleotides, the CDR3 is TGCGCCAGCAGCCGTTATGGTGGTCCGGATAACAATGAGCAGTTCTTC.

This clonotype was detected many times. This rearrangement joins TRBV12-3 or TRBV12-4 to TRBJ2-1; tentatively, D is TRBD1 or TRBD2 (5 bases each). CDR3 length equals 16 residues. V lost 2 bases and J lost 1, with 12 bases in between. In nucleotides, the CDR3 is TGTGCCAGCAGTTTAAGGGGCGGGCCTTCCTACAATGAGCAGTTCTTC. Protein product: CASSLRGGPSYNEQFF.

The chain carries TRBV19 and TRBJ1-1; D is unresolved. In germline, CDR1 is LNHDA, CDR2 SQIVND (reference sequence). The V end was cut by 5 bases, the J end by 6 bases, with 13 bases between. The CDR3 covers 13 residues. CDR3 sequence: CASSPGRRAEAFF. CDR3 in DNA: TGTGCCAGTAGTCCGGGGAGGCGAGCTGAAGCTTTCTTT.

This clonotype was seen more than once but under ten times. CDR3 region: CSVLGGSGENIQYF. CDR3 nucleotide sequence: TGCAGCGTTCTGGGAGGGTCGGGGGAAAACATTCAGTACTTC. The chain couples TRBV29-1 to TRBJ2-4; 7 positions match TRBD2. This CDR3 has 14 residues. CDR1 SQVTM and CDR2 ANQGSEA come from the germline V gene. V lost 5 bases to trimming and J lost 5 bases; unmatched junction nucleotides: 9.

The chain combines TRBV5-5 with TRBJ2-2; D possibly uses TRBD1 or TRBD2 (5 bases each). This CDR3 comprises 14 residues. Trimming left V 9 bases short and J 0 bases short, with 12 bases between. Germline-derived CDR1 and CDR2 are SGHKS and YYEKEE (reference sequence). The CDR3 region has the DNA TGTGCCACAGCCGGGACCCCGAACACCGGGGAGCTGTTTTTT. This translates into CATAGTPNTGELFF.

This clonotype has more than one count but fewer than ten. V usage is TRBV27 and J usage is TRBJ2-3; D perhaps matches TRBD1 (6 bases). Looked up from germline, CDR1 is MNHEY and CDR2 is SMNVEV (reference sequence). Trimming pared 1 base from V and 1 base from J, leaving 9 bases between. The CDR3 runs 15 residues. CDR3 DNA sequence: TGTGCCAGCAGTTTATGGGGGCCGGGCACAGATACGCAGTATTTT. Protein sequence: CASSLWGPGTDTQYF.

V usage is TRBV4-3 and J usage is TRBJ1-4; D possibly corresponds to TRBD1 (6 bases). This CDR3 is built from 14 residues. The germline V and J ends were trimmed by 0 bases and 17 bases, with 19 bases remaining between them. Germline V gene data show CDR1 as LGHNA and CDR2 as YSLEER. The CDR3 sequence: CASSQEVAALDSFF. CDR3 bases: TGCGCCAGCAGCCAAGAAGTAGCGGCATTGGACAGTTTTTTT.

The rearrangement uses TRBV4-1 and TRBJ2-7; 15 bases match TRBD2. The CDR3 extends over 24 amino acids. Germline CDR1 MGHRA, CDR2 YSYEKL. V was pared by 0 bases and J by 0 bases, with 21 bases of the junction left unmatched. CDR3 sequence (DNA): TGCGCCAGCAGCCAAGATCCCTCGGACTGGCCGGGACTAGCGGGAGGTACCCTCTCCTACGAGCAGTACTTC. This encodes CASSQDPSDWPGLAGGTLSYEQYF.

This clonotype was recorded at least ten times. This chain joins TRBV4-2 and TRBJ2-5; 7 nucleotides line up with TRBD2. This CDR3 spans 13 amino acids. V dropped 4 bases and J dropped 1; count of bases not matched to a gene: 0. Per the germline V gene, CDR1 is LGHNA and CDR2 is YNFKEQ. The CDR3 DNA reads TGTGCCAGCAGCCGGGGGGGCCAAGAGACCCAGTACTTC. Its translation is CASSRGGQETQYF.

The sample holds many counts of this clonotype. This chain uses TRBV18 with TRBJ2-1; weak D call: TRBD1 (6 bases). V was trimmed by 4 bases and J by 8 bases, leaving 12 bases between them. Per the germline V gene, CDR1 is KGHSH and CDR2 is LQKENI. There are 13 residues in the CDR3. This CDR3 reads CASSLGTLDEQFF. The CDR3, as DNA: TGTGCCAGCTCACTCGGGACACTGGATGAGCAGTTCTTC. The variable domain in full, completed from reference TRBV18 and TRBJ2-1, reads NAGVMQNPRHLVRRRGQEARLRCSPMKGHSHVYWYRQLPEEGLKFMVYLQKENIIDESGMPKERFSAEFPKEGPSILRIQQVVRGDSAAYFCASSLGTLDEQFFGPGTRLTVL.